The T cell receptor (beta chain) described here comes from a study of brain T cells in children with intractable seizures. Study observations and caveats: Pre-surgery blood may have been undersampled, hiding some clones.

In this sample, this clone turned up once. What it recognizes is unknown. This CDR3 comprises 15 residues. Germline CDR1 SGHAT, CDR2 FQNNGV. V lost 3 bases and J lost 6, with 12 bases in between. Using immunoSEQ multiplex PCR, the repertoire was profiled, and TCRdb retains in-frame clones only, with some absent. The sample lists just under 65,000 clones, approximately 95% occurring once. Sequencing was limited to surgery cases with top T cell transcript signatures in brain tissue. This TCR was sampled from a boy less than two years old with focal cortical dysplasia and intractable seizures. Sequenced material: peripheral blood, taken at surgery. This sequence joins TRBV11-2 and TRBJ1-6; D is uncertain. The CDR3 DNA sequence: TGTGCCAGCAGCTTTTCCGGGGTCCGTAATTCACCCCTCCACTTT. Residues: CASSFSGVRNSPLHF.